This is a list of T cell receptor beta chains from one sample in a study of blood T cell repertoires in COVID-19. The data were produced by immunoSEQ multiplex PCR, yet TCRdb's version contains in-frame clones alone and is incomplete. The data contain 300,000 to 400,000 clones, 87% of them singletons. Sequencing was done on a sample of peripheral blood. Receptor source: a woman aged 55-70 years with COVID-19, enrolled during active disease. CDR3s include the opening cysteine and the closing phenylalanine or tryptophan. A D gene is named only where the DNA matches it firmly. Not all rows give a size; the values are once, few, many and, for expanded clones, a class.

D gene	clone size	V gene	J gene	CDR3 protein	CDR3 DNA
NA	NA	TRBV6-2/TRBV6-3	TRBJ1-1	CASSEAGVGMNTEAFF	TGTGCCAGCAGCGAAGCAGGGGTCGGCATGAACACTGAAGCTTTCTTT
TRBD1	NA	TRBV9	TRBJ1-2	CASSVGTGGGYGYTF	TGTGCCAGCAGCGTAGGGACAGGGGGAGGCTATGGCTACACCTTC
NA	few	TRBV5-1	TRBJ1-2	CASSLVGGNGYTF	TGCGCCAGCAGCTTGGTCGGGGGTAATGGCTACACCTTC
TRBD1	NA	TRBV12-3/TRBV12-4	TRBJ1-1	CASSPGQGTEAFF	TGTGCCAGCAGTCCAGGACAGGGCACTGAAGCTTTCTTT
NA	NA	TRBV7-6	TRBJ1-2	CASSLEGLYGYTF	TGTGCCAGCAGCTTAGAGGGGCTCTATGGCTACACCTTC
NA	NA	TRBV6-5	TRBJ1-1	CASTIQEGMNTEAFF	TGTGCCAGCACTATACAGGAAGGTATGAACACTGAAGCTTTCTTT
TRBD1	NA	TRBV7-9	TRBJ1-2	CASSFTGVGGYTF	TGTGCCAGCAGCTTCACAGGGGTCGGTGGCTACACCTTC
NA	once	TRBV25-1	TRBJ1-6	CASSEYEQGTSPLHF	TGTGCCAGCAGTGAATACGAACAGGGAACTTCACCCCTCCACTTT
NA	NA	TRBV5-5	TRBJ2-1	CASSLERVIYNEQFF	TGTGCCAGCAGCTTGGAGCGGGTAATATACAATGAGCAGTTCTTC
TRBD2	NA	TRBV3-1/TRBV3-2	TRBJ2-5	CASRGLAGGYQETQYF	TGTGCCAGCAGGGGACTAGCGGGGGGGTACCAAGAGACCCAGTACTTC
TRBD1	once	TRBV5-8	TRBJ1-2	CASSMWDSSPGGYTF	TGTGCCAGCAGCATGTGGGACAGCTCCCCCGGGGGCTACACCTTC
NA	NA	TRBV11-2	TRBJ2-7	CASSLFKLRQFTYEQYF	TGTGCCAGCAGCTTATTCAAACTCCGACAGTTCACCTACGAGCAGTACTTC
NA	NA	TRBV19	TRBJ1-5	CASRTDANRQPQHF	TGTGCCAGTAGAACAGACGCGAATCGTCAGCCCCAGCATTTT
TRBD1	NA	TRBV14	TRBJ1-5	CASSLTGDPQPQHF	TGTGCCAGCAGTTTAACAGGGGACCCTCAGCCCCAGCATTTT
NA	few	TRBV7-9	TRBJ1-1	CASSLSGHSTEAFF	TGTGCCAGCAGCTTGTCAGGGCATAGCACTGAAGCTTTCTTT
TRBD1	NA	TRBV5-8	TRBJ2-2	CASSRTGFTGELFF	TGTGCCAGCAGCAGGACAGGGTTCACCGGGGAGCTGTTTTTT
NA	NA	TRBV6-5	TRBJ1-4	CASRPLLGGEKLFF	TGTGCCAGCAGGCCCCTCCTTGGTGGCGAAAAACTGTTTTTT
TRBD1	many	TRBV2	TRBJ1-2	CASASDRGHVYGYTF	TGTGCCAGCGCCTCAGACAGGGGGCATGTCTATGGCTACACCTTC
NA	NA	TRBV5-1	TRBJ1-5	CASSLDDGGNQPQHF	TGCGCCAGCAGCTTGGACGATGGAGGCAATCAGCCCCAGCATTTT
NA	NA	TRBV19	TRBJ1-4	CASSLRSGTNEKLFF	TGTGCCAGTAGTCTACGGTCCGGAACTAATGAAAAACTGTTTTTT
NA	NA	TRBV19	TRBJ1-3	CASRTTGNTIYF	TGTGCCAGTAGGACGACAGGAAACACCATATATTTT
NA	NA	TRBV29-1	TRBJ1-5	CSVGLHSNQPQHF	TGCAGCGTTGGACTGCATAGCAATCAGCCCCAGCATTTT
NA	NA	TRBV19	TRBJ1-1	CASSTQGNTEAFF	TGTGCCAGTAGTACCCAGGGGAACACTGAAGCTTTCTTT
NA	NA	TRBV7-9	TRBJ1-2	CASSSRTDGYTF	TGTGCCAGCAGCAGTCGGACAGACGGCTACACCTTC
TRBD2	NA	TRBV6-1	TRBJ2-5	CASSEVPPGGRETQYF	TGTGCCAGCAGTGAAGTACCCCCGGGGGGTAGGGAGACCCAGTACTTC
NA	once	TRBV3-1/TRBV3-2	TRBJ2-5	CASSQDGQSWETQYF	TGTGCCAGCAGCCAAGATGGACAGTCATGGGAGACCCAGTACTTC
TRBD2	NA	TRBV2	TRBJ2-4	CAIGLAGAKNIQYF	TGTGCCATCGGACTAGCGGGAGCCAAAAACATTCAGTACTTC
TRBD1	NA	TRBV12-3/TRBV12-4	TRBJ1-6	CASTATGNSPLHF	TGTGCCAGCACCGCGACAGGGAATTCACCCCTCCACTTT
NA	NA	TRBV18	TRBJ2-7	CASSPVQQGNYEQYF	TGTGCCAGCTCACCAGTCCAACAGGGAAACTACGAGCAGTACTTC
NA	NA	TRBV7-3	TRBJ2-3	CASSVSSADTQYF	TGTGCCAGCAGCGTATCTAGCGCAGATACGCAGTATTTT
NA	NA	TRBV9	TRBJ1-3	CASSGGAKGTGNTIYF	TGTGCCAGCAGTGGCGGTGCAAAGGGGACTGGAAACACCATATATTTT
NA	NA	TRBV6-6	TRBJ2-4	CASSSYFGWMVF	TGTGCCAGCAGTTCCTACTTCGGGTGGATGGTCTTC
TRBD1	NA	TRBV29-1	TRBJ1-2	CSVATGRYGYTF	TGCAGCGTCGCGACAGGGCGGTATGGCTACACCTTC
NA	NA	TRBV5-1	TRBJ1-2	CASSLIQTTNYGYTF	TGCGCCAGCAGCTTGATCCAGACTACTAACTATGGCTACACCTTC
TRBD1	once	TRBV7-9	TRBJ2-3	CASRPRDRGLTDTQYF	TGTGCCAGCAGACCTCGGGACAGAGGACTCACAGATACGCAGTATTTT
NA	NA	TRBV30	TRBJ1-2	CAWSVLGGYGYTF	TGTGCCTGGAGTGTACTCGGGGGGTATGGCTACACCTTC
NA	NA	TRBV24-1	TRBJ2-5	CATSDKTRAGETQYF	TGTGCCACCAGTGATAAAACTAGGGCCGGGGAGACCCAGTACTTC
TRBD1	NA	TRBV5-4	TRBJ2-3	CASSRTGLGGDTQYF	TGTGCCAGCAGCCGGACAGGCCTCGGCGGTGATACGCAGTATTTT
TRBD1	NA	TRBV4-2	TRBJ2-2	CASSQTRGQDLTGELFF	TGTGCCAGCAGCCAAACCAGGGGACAGGACCTCACCGGGGAGCTGTTTTTT
NA	NA	TRBV18	TRBJ2-3	CASSPYSGDTQYF	TGTGCCAGCTCACCCTACAGCGGAGATACGCAGTATTTT
NA	NA	TRBV4-1	TRBJ2-5	CASSQVWIGGQETQYF	TGCGCCAGCAGCCAAGTGTGGATTGGGGGGCAAGAGACCCAGTACTTC
NA	NA	TRBV19	TRBJ2-7	CASRARDSHSYEQYF	TGTGCCAGTAGAGCCAGAGACTCCCACTCCTACGAGCAGTACTTC
NA	NA	TRBV15	TRBJ2-7	CATSRGGYYEQYF	TGTGCCACCAGCAGGGGAGGCTACTACGAGCAGTACTTC
NA	NA	TRBV27	TRBJ2-1	CASSLNGRRDNEQFF	TGTGCCAGCAGTTTAAATGGGCGCAGGGACAATGAGCAGTTCTTC
NA	NA	TRBV4-1	TRBJ2-1	CASSQGGYNEQFF	TGCGCCAGCAGCCAGGGAGGATACAATGAGCAGTTCTTC
TRBD1	NA	TRBV18	TRBJ2-7	CASSYGTGGSYEQYF	TGTGCCAGCTCCTATGGGACAGGGGGCTCCTACGAGCAGTACTTC
TRBD1	few	TRBV3-1/TRBV3-2	TRBJ1-2	CASSPRQGYGYTF	TGTGCCAGCAGCCCGAGACAGGGGTATGGCTACACCTTC
NA	NA	TRBV5-1	TRBJ2-5	CASSLAGRGLQETQYF	TGCGCCAGCAGCTTGGCTGGCCGGGGACTCCAAGAGACCCAGTACTTC
NA	NA	TRBV5-1	TRBJ1-4	CASSADPQATNEKLFF	TGCGCCAGCAGCGCCGACCCCCAGGCCACTAATGAAAAACTGTTTTTT
TRBD1	NA	TRBV27	TRBJ1-2	CASRLRDRDYGYTF	TGTGCCAGCAGGCTGCGGGACAGGGACTATGGCTACACCTTC
TRBD1	NA	TRBV11-3	TRBJ2-5	CASSLDRGLSKTQYF	TGTGCCAGCAGCTTGGACAGGGGGCTTTCGAAGACCCAGTACTTC
NA	NA	TRBV5-4	TRBJ2-6	CASSLELSGANVLTF	TGTGCCAGCAGCTTGGAACTGTCTGGGGCCAACGTCCTGACTTTC
NA	NA	TRBV29-1	TRBJ2-3	CSVELAADTQYF	TGCAGCGTTGAACTTGCGGCAGATACGCAGTATTTT
NA	NA	TRBV5-5	TRBJ2-2	CASSLAPEANTGELFF	TGTGCCAGCAGCTTGGCCCCAGAGGCGAACACCGGGGAGCTGTTTTTT